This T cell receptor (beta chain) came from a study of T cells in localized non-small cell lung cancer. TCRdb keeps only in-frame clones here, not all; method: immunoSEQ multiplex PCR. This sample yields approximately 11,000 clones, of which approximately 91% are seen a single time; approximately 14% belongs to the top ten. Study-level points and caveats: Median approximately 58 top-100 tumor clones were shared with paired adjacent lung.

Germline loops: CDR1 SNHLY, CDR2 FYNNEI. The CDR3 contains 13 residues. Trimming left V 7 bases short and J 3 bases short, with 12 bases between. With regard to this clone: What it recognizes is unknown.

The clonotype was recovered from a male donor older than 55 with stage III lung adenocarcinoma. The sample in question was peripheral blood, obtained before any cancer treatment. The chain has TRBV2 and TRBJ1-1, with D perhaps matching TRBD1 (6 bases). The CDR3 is CASMKGGYTEAFF. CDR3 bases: TGTGCCAGCATGAAAGGGGGATACACTGAAGCTTTCTTT. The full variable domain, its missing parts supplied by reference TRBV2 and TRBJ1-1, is EPEVTQTPSHQVTQMGQEVILRCVPISNHLYFYWYRQILGQKVEFLVSFYNNEISEKSEIFDDQFSVERPDGSNFTLKIRSTKLEDSAMYFCASMKGGYTEAFFGQGTRLTVV.